Here is one T cell receptor (beta chain) with its context. The record originates from a study of blood T cell repertoires in COVID-19. Participants, about 18 to 90 years old, spanned 25 or so US areas. In assigning cohorts, the study relied on participant-reported clinical history. Trimming shortened V by 0 bases and J by 1 base, and 10 bases separated the two germline ends. This CDR3 is built from 15 residues. Germline CDR1 and CDR2: SGDLS and YYNGEE. Source study methods: Reference gene primer amplification gave estimated nucleated cell counts. Method: immunoSEQ multiplex PCR; TCRdb's copy keeps in-frame clones and lacks some. The D gene and trimming were derived from the DNA, and the V and J assignments and clone size from that table. This table holds a few hundred thousand clones, less than 85% found once.

The receptor comes from a woman aged 50 to 60 who had recovered from COVID-19. The sequenced sample was PBMCs or T cells enriched from blood (not recorded which). The rearrangement uses TRBV9 and TRBJ1-1, with D perhaps TRBD1 (6 bases). CDR3 coding DNA: TGTGCCAGCAGCGTAGGCCACAGGGAGAACACTGAAGCTTTCTTT. Protein product: CASSVGHRENTEAFF.